The source of this TCR beta chain is a study of blood T cell repertoires in COVID-19. Study-level information: Samples of COVID-19 (acute and convalescent) were obtained from the United States, Italy and Spain. T cells, B-cell-depleted T cells, or PBMCs supplied cDNA or gDNA.

In the original workflow: Nucleated cell counts were estimated from reference gene primer amplification. Generated by immunoSEQ multiplex PCR, the TCRdb table keeps only in-frame clones and is missing some. V, J and clone size were drawn from that table, and D and trimming were deduced from the DNA. This table holds around 250,000 clones, roughly 84% found once. V was pared by 7 bases and J by 2 bases, with 8 bases of the junction left unmatched. The CDR3 runs 15 residues. CDR1 and CDR2 (germline): MDHEN, SYDVKM. The rearrangement uses TRBV28 and TRBJ2-3; 8 bases are shared with TRBD2. The sample was peripheral blood. The receptor was isolated from a woman aged 40 to 50 who had recovered from COVID-19. The CDR3 coding sequence is TGTGCCAGCATCGGGGGGGCGAGTTTCACAGATACGCAGTATTTT. Amino acid sequence: CASIGGASFTDTQYF.